A single sample gave rise to the 7 T cell receptor beta chains below, sequenced in a study of T cell repertoires in cytomegalovirus infection. No antigen has been identified for these receptors. TCRdb redid the calling of the reads with MiXCR, one entry per CDR3 protein. The table has roughly 730,000 distinct CDR3 sequences, 33% seen once. Source: cultured PBMCs, taken from culture after CMV antigen stimulation. These receptors originate from a human donor in good health (CMV status not recorded). Some clones in this sample may be carry-over from other donors' samples.

This chain links TRBV11-1 with TRBJ2-5; the D is unclear. The CDR3 sequence is 12 residues long. Trimming removed 8 bases from V and 0 bases from J, with 7 bases in between. Germline V lookup: CDR1 SGHAT, CDR2 FQDESV (reference sequence). CDR3 nucleotides: TGTGCCAGCCTGGGGTACCAAGAGACCCAGTACTTC. Amino acid sequence: CASLGYQETQYF.

The chain carries TRBV2 and TRBJ1-2; 10 bases fit TRBD1. Germline assignment: CDR1 SNHLY and CDR2 FYNNEI. V lost 4 bases and J lost 5; bases outside the gene matches: 10. The CDR3 runs to 16 residues. The CDR3 region is CASSGTGGRNEYGYTF. CDR3 DNA sequence: TGTGCCAGCAGTGGGACAGGGGGGCGAAACGAGTATGGCTACACCTTC.

The chain links TRBV20-1 to TRBJ1-1, with a possible D match to TRBD1 (5 bases). CDR3 length equals 12 residues. The V gene's germline CDR1 is DFQATT and CDR2 SNEGSKA (reference sequence). Deletions cut 2 bases from V and 11 bases from J, with 15 bases between. CDR3: CSARPNRGEAFF. In nucleotides, the CDR3 is TGCAGTGCTAGACCAAATAGGGGTGAGGCTTTCTTT.

This clonotype was seen at least ten times. This chain links TRBV7-8 with TRBJ2-3, with D perhaps matching TRBD2 (6 bases). With 5 bases removed from V and 8 bases from J, the gap between germline ends came to 17 bases. Germline CDR1 and CDR2: SGHVS and FQNEAQ. The CDR3 has 14 residues. CDR3 loop: CASSNRDGRGTQYF. In DNA, the CDR3 is TGTGCCAGCAGCAATAGGGACGGGCGGGGTACGCAGTATTTT.

This clonotype showed up many times. The chain joins TRBV20-1 to TRBJ2-3; 10 bases line up with TRBD2. CDR1 and CDR2 (germline): DFQATT, SNEGSKA (reference sequence). There are 18 residues in the CDR3. V lost 5 bases to trimming and J lost 1 base; unmatched junction nucleotides: 15. In DNA form, the CDR3 reads TGCAGTGCTGAAACTAGCGGGGCCCGTGGATTCGGCACAGATACGCAGTATTTT. Protein: CSAETSGARGFGTDTQYF.

The chain has TRBV18 and TRBJ1-2; D not certain. The V gene lost 2 bases and the J gene lost 2 bases, with 12 bases spanning the gap. From germline, CDR1 is KGHSH and CDR2 LQKENI. The CDR3 spans 15 residues. Written as DNA, the CDR3 is TGTGCCAGCTCACCAATGGTAGATTCGAACTATGGCTACACCTTC. Encoded protein: CASSPMVDSNYGYTF.

The rearrangement uses TRBV10-3 and TRBJ2-3; D possibly corresponds to TRBD1 (6 bases). CDR1 ENHRY and CDR2 SYGVKD come from the germline V gene. The V end was cut by 10 bases, the J end by 5 bases, with 16 bases between. This CDR3 has 13 amino acids. The CDR3 sequence is CATSGVLGDTQYF. The CDR3 nucleotides are TGTGCCACCTCAGGGGTTCTCGGAGATACGCAGTATTTT.